This is a list of T cell receptor beta chains from one sample in a study of blood T cell repertoires in COVID-19. Measured with immunoSEQ multiplex PCR; TCRdb has only the in-frame clones, and not every one. The sample includes approximately 250,000 clones, around 86% of them seen just once. Input material: peripheral blood. The source is a man aged 18 to 29 with active or convalescent COVID-19. CDR3s include the opening cysteine and the closing phenylalanine or tryptophan. Each record gives: D gene, V gene, J gene, CDR3 DNA, CDR3 protein. A D gene is named only where the DNA matches it firmly.

D gene: TRBD1
V gene: TRBV12-3/TRBV12-4
J gene: TRBJ1-2
CDR3 DNA: TGTGCCAGCAGTAGACAGGGCGACTATGGCTACACCTTC
CDR3 protein: CASSRQGDYGYTF

D gene: TRBD2
V gene: TRBV10-3
J gene: TRBJ2-1
CDR3 DNA: TGTGCCATCAGTGACTTTACACTAGCGGGGACCAATGAGCAGTTCTTC
CDR3 protein: CAISDFTLAGTNEQFF

D gene: -
V gene: TRBV19
J gene: TRBJ2-7
CDR3 DNA: TGTGCCAGTAGTATAGACAGTCTCTCCTACGAGCAGTACTTC
CDR3 protein: CASSIDSLSYEQYF

D gene: TRBD1
V gene: TRBV29-1
J gene: TRBJ1-1
CDR3 DNA: TGCAGCGTTGACACGACGTCCCGGGACAGGGCGAGGATGAACACTGAAGCTTTCTTT
CDR3 protein: CSVDTTSRDRARMNTEAFF

D gene: TRBD2
V gene: TRBV6-2/TRBV6-3
J gene: TRBJ2-7
CDR3 DNA: TGTGCCAGCAGTTATTCCCGGGGGGACCCCTACGAGCAGTACTTC
CDR3 protein: CASSYSRGDPYEQYF

D gene: TRBD1
V gene: TRBV2
J gene: TRBJ1-1
CDR3 DNA: TGTGCCAGCAGTGAATCACCAGGGGGCCTCACTGAAGCTTTCTTT
CDR3 protein: CASSESPGGLTEAFF

D gene: -
V gene: TRBV5-1
J gene: TRBJ1-2
CDR3 DNA: TGCGCCAGCAGCTTGGTAGCAGGGCCCACCTATGGCTACACCTTC
CDR3 protein: CASSLVAGPTYGYTF

D gene: TRBD1
V gene: TRBV4-1
J gene: TRBJ2-7
CDR3 DNA: TGCGCCAGCAGCCAGATCCTCACAGGGGGGAAGCAGTACTTC
CDR3 protein: CASSQILTGGKQYF

D gene: TRBD1
V gene: TRBV7-9
J gene: TRBJ1-5
CDR3 DNA: TGTGCCAGCAGCCCCACAGGGGGCAATCAGCCCCAGCATTTT
CDR3 protein: CASSPTGGNQPQHF

D gene: TRBD1
V gene: TRBV28
J gene: TRBJ1-1
CDR3 DNA: TGTGCCAGCAGTTTATCCGGGACAGTGAACACTGAAGCTTTCTTT
CDR3 protein: CASSLSGTVNTEAFF

D gene: TRBD2
V gene: TRBV4-1
J gene: TRBJ2-7
CDR3 DNA: TGCGCCAGCAGCCAAGTGACTAGCGGGGGGGCAGGGGGAGAGCAGTACTTC
CDR3 protein: CASSQVTSGGAGGEQYF

D gene: TRBD2
V gene: TRBV5-5
J gene: TRBJ2-7
CDR3 DNA: TGTGCCAGCAGACCCTATGCGGGGGGTACCTACGAGCAGTACTTC
CDR3 protein: CASRPYAGGTYEQYF

D gene: -
V gene: TRBV19
J gene: TRBJ2-7
CDR3 DNA: TGTGCCAGCGGTCAAGGAGGCTACGAGCAGTACTTC
CDR3 protein: CASGQGGYEQYF

D gene: TRBD2
V gene: TRBV12-5
J gene: TRBJ2-3
CDR3 DNA: TGTGCTAGTGGTTTGGTACTAGCGGGAGCGGATACGCAGTATTTT
CDR3 protein: CASGLVLAGADTQYF

D gene: -
V gene: TRBV9
J gene: TRBJ2-5
CDR3 DNA: TGTGCCAGCAGCGTAGGGGGGGTCGCGGGGACCCAGTACTTC
CDR3 protein: CASSVGGVAGTQYF

D gene: TRBD2
V gene: TRBV6-5
J gene: TRBJ2-1
CDR3 DNA: TGTGCCAGCAGTTCTAGCGGGAGTCTGGAGCAGTTCTTC
CDR3 protein: CASSSSGSLEQFF

D gene: -
V gene: TRBV24-1
J gene: TRBJ2-1
CDR3 DNA: TGTGCCACCAGTGATTTAACACGCCAGGGTGAGCAGTTCTTC
CDR3 protein: CATSDLTRQGEQFF

D gene: -
V gene: TRBV7-9
J gene: TRBJ1-4
CDR3 DNA: TGTGCCAGCAGCGCACAGGGAGAGACTAATGAAAAACTGTTTTTT
CDR3 protein: CASSAQGETNEKLFF

D gene: -
V gene: TRBV3-1/TRBV3-2
J gene: TRBJ2-3
CDR3 DNA: TGTGCCAGCAGCCTACCGGGAACTAGCACAGATACGCAGTATTTT
CDR3 protein: CASSLPGTSTDTQYF